This T cell receptor (beta chain) was observed in a study of monozygotic twins with inflammatory bowel disease. The CDR3 extends over 16 amino acids. Reprocessing the 5' RACE reads, TCRdb reports a single entry for every CDR3 protein and omits DNA. The table for this sample gives 310,000 or so distinct CDR3 sequences. The genes are TRBV12-3 or TRBV12-4 and TRBJ2-7; TCRdb's D call of TRBD1 is untestable without DNA. Sequences were obtained from blood. This clonotype originated in a human donor with ulcerative colitis or Crohn's disease, or a healthy co-twin of an affected twin (not recorded which). The CDR3 sequence is CASSINDRARDYEQYF.